What follows describes a single TCR beta chain. This sample was taken from a study of radiation and T cells in renal cell carcinoma. The time point is: blood 4 weeks post-SBRT, at nephrectomy. Stated treatment: 15 Gy SBRT to primary tumor, nephrectomy 4 weeks later. Nephrectomy followed 15 Gy stereotactic body radiation by 4 weeks. The germline V gene has CDR1 SEHNR and CDR2 FQNEAQ (reference sequence). The CDR3 extends over 15 amino acids. Trimming pared 0 bases from V and 0 bases from J, leaving 7 bases between. Repertoires were generated with immunoSEQ multiplex PCR, while TCRdb's copy carries only in-frame clones and drops some. The table shows 150,000 to 200,000 clones, with about 87% occurring only once.

The receptor was isolated from a woman between 50 and 59 years old with renal cell carcinoma. This chain connects TRBV7-9 to TRBJ2-3; possible D gene TRBD2, 5 bases. Sample: blood, taken from a patient whose treatment included radiotherapy and nephrectomy. The CDR3 DNA reads as TGTGCCAGCAGCTTAGCGGGAGTTAGCACAGATACGCAGTATTTT. Protein: CASSLAGVSTDTQYF.